What follows are 13 T cell receptor beta chains derived from one specimen sequenced in a study of OX40 agonist ivuxolimab in advanced cancers. Libraries were prepared by immunoSEQ multiplex PCR; TCRdb keeps only in-frame clonotypes and omits some of them. The repertoire holds about 30,000 clones, with 75% to 95% as singletons. Material: CD4+ or CD8+ T cells sorted from blood, obtained in a trial of the OX40 agonist ivuxolimab. The receptors were sampled from an adult with an advanced solid tumor such as melanoma, head and neck, liver or kidney cancer.

The V call is TRBV2, the J call TRBJ2-2, with no clear D. V lost 5 bases and J lost 1, with 5 bases in between. This CDR3 contains 13 residues. The germline gives CDR1 SNHLY, CDR2 FYNNEI. CDR3 in DNA: TGTGCCAGCAGTTGGAAGAACACCGGGGAGCTGTTTTTT. Translated, it gives CASSWKNTGELFF.

This chain joins TRBV7-9 and TRBJ1-1; D gene uncertain. V lost 1 base, J lost 4 bases, and 16 bases lay in between. This CDR3 has 16 amino acids. From germline, CDR1 is SEHNR and CDR2 FQNEAQ (reference sequence). In DNA form, the CDR3 reads TGTGCCAGCAGCTTAGGACGTTCGGGTCCTTCCACTGAAGCTTTCTTT. The encoded protein is CASSLGRSGPSTEAFF.

The chain joins TRBV4-3 to TRBJ1-1; D remains ambiguous. Trimming took 0 bases from V and 6 from J, leaving 11 bases between them. From germline, CDR1 is LGHNA and CDR2 YSLEER. The CDR3 is made up of 14 amino acids. For the CDR3, the DNA is TGCGCCAGCAGCCAAGAAAACGCGAGGGCTGAAGCTTTCTTT. Residues: CASSQENARAEAFF.

The count of this clone is one. The V and J genes are TRBV25-1 and TRBJ1-2, with unresolved D. This CDR3 has 13 residues. Trimming removed 5 bases from V and 4 bases from J, with 11 bases in between. Germline V CDR1 and CDR2: MGHDK, SYGVNS. DNA of the CDR3: TGTGCCAGCAGTCCCTCCAGGAGCTATGGCTACACCTTC. It specifies CASSPSRSYGYTF.

This clone showed up just once. V is TRBV6-5 and J is TRBJ1-2; D is ambiguous. V dropped 4 bases and J dropped 0 bases, with 9 bases sitting between them. The germline CDR1 and CDR2 sequences are MNHEY and SVGAGI. The CDR3 consists of 14 residues. In DNA, the CDR3 is TGTGCCAGCAGTTTCGATGGAGCTAACTATGGCTACACCTTC. Protein product: CASSFDGANYGYTF.

The chain uses TRBV13 and TRBJ2-7, with D unresolved. Trimming stripped 4 bases from V and 2 bases from J, with 6 bases between. The CDR3 sequence is 12 residues long. The germline V gene encodes CDR1 PRHDT and CDR2 FYEKMQ (reference sequence). The CDR3 loop reads CASSSRAYEQYF. CDR3 DNA: TGTGCCAGCAGCTCACGTGCCTACGAGCAGTACTTC. Together with reference TRBV13 and TRBJ2-7, the CDR3 gives the full variable domain: AAGVIQSPRHLIKEKRETATLKCYPIPRHDTVYWYQQGPGQDPQFLISFYEKMQSDKGSIPDRFSAQQFSDYHSELNMSSLELGDSALYFCASSSRAYEQYFGPGTRLTVT.

This clone was observed a few times. This rearrangement joins TRBV7-2 to TRBJ2-7, with TRBD2 identical over 7 bases. With 6 bases clipped from V and 6 bases from J, the junction kept 11 bases outside the gene matches. The CDR3 runs 14 residues. Germline CDR1 SGHTA, CDR2 FQGNSA. The CDR3 DNA is TGTGCCAGCAGGAATATACTAGCGCCTAGCGAGCAGTACTTC. This encodes CASRNILAPSEQYF.

In this sample, this clone turned up once. The rearrangement joins TRBV19 to TRBJ1-2; D gene ambiguous. The CDR3 is 14 residues long. The ends were cut back, 9 bases at V and 9 bases at J, with 23 bases in the middle. Per the germline V gene, CDR1 is LNHDA and CDR2 is SQIVND (reference sequence). The CDR3, as DNA: TGTGCCAGCAGTCCCACTGGGCCTTCTAGCAGCTACACCTTC. Amino acid sequence: CASSPTGPSSSYTF.

This chain links TRBV7-2 with TRBJ2-1; the match to TRBD2 covers 13 bases. CDR3 length equals 14 residues. Germline assignment: CDR1 SGHTA and CDR2 FQGNSA. V gave up 5 bases and J gave up 7 bases; unmatched junction bases: 2. CDR3 region: CASSRGLAGNEQFF. DNA for the CDR3: TGTGCCAGCAGCCGGGGACTAGCGGGGAATGAGCAGTTCTTC.

The chain is built from TRBV7-8 and TRBJ2-1; TRBD1 might be the D (5 bases). With 1 base removed from V and 2 bases from J, the gap between germline ends came to 6 bases. Germline V lookup: CDR1 SGHVS, CDR2 FQNEAQ. CDR3 length equals 14 residues. CDR3 sequence reads: CASSLETAYNEQFF. Here the CDR3 DNA reads TGTGCCAGCAGCTTAGAGACAGCCTACAATGAGCAGTTCTTC.

The chain is built from TRBV2 and TRBJ2-7; D gene unclear. The CDR3 is 15 amino acids. Germline lookup yields CDR1 SNHLY and CDR2 FYNNEI. V was cut by 1 base and J by 6 bases, with 16 bases left in between. The CDR3 is CASSEVTWGNFEQYF. In DNA, the CDR3 is TGTGCCAGCAGTGAAGTGACTTGGGGTAACTTCGAGCAGTACTTC.

The V and J genes are TRBV4-1 and TRBJ2-7; a possible D gene is TRBD1 (5 bases). The CDR3 contains 14 residues. V shed 0 bases and J shed 3 bases, with 9 bases lying between them. The germline V gene encodes CDR1 MGHRA and CDR2 YSYEKL. The CDR3, as DNA: TGCGCCAGCAGCCAAGATCCAGGGATCTACGAGCAGTACTTC. Its protein is CASSQDPGIYEQYF.

The rearrangement links TRBV6-5 to TRBJ2-5; tentative D call: TRBD1 (5 bases). The germline V gene encodes CDR1 MNHEY and CDR2 SVGAGI. The V gene lost 6 bases and the J gene lost 3 bases, with 14 bases spanning the gap. The CDR3 runs to 14 residues. The DNA of the CDR3 is TGTGCCAGCAGCCAAACAGGAGCTGAAGAGACCCAGTACTTC. Its translation: CASSQTGAEETQYF.